These 8 T cell receptor beta chains share one sample of origin, sequenced in a study of blood T cell repertoires in COVID-19. Clones were sequenced by immunoSEQ multiplex PCR, and TCRdb holds only the in-frame ones, with some missing. Here the sample spans 330,000 or so clones, roughly 88% being singletons. The sequencing input was PBMCs or T cells enriched from blood (not recorded which). The receptors here all came from a man younger than 45 who had recovered from COVID-19.

J is TRBJ2-5 and V is TRBV19; D call uncertain. Trimming took 6 bases from V and 1 from J, leaving 9 bases between them. This CDR3 is built from 13 residues. Germline values: CDR1 LNHDA, CDR2 SQIVND (reference sequence). CDR3 in DNA: TGTGCCAGTAGGCCGAACAGCCAAGAGACCCAGTACTTC. This codes for CASRPNSQETQYF.

The gene calls are TRBV28 and TRBJ2-5, with a tentative D call TRBD1 (5 bases). Germline loops: CDR1 MDHEN, CDR2 SYDVKM. V was shortened by 8 bases and J by 4 bases, with 20 bases between the two germline ends. The CDR3 spans 15 residues. CDR3 nucleotides: TGTGCCAGCCGAAATTGGCTGGGGCCAGGAGAGACCCAGTACTTC. Residues: CASRNWLGPGETQYF.

As for this clone: The same CDR3 can be traced to other DNA sequences in this sample. This chain connects TRBV5-1 to TRBJ2-5; 8 nucleotides align to TRBD2. The CDR3 totals 14 residues. Germline V gives CDR1 SGHRS, CDR2 YFSETQ. Unmatched junction bases numbered 2, after V lost 0 bases and J lost 4 bases. The CDR3 loop reads CASSLGSGVETQYF. CDR3 DNA: TGCGCCAGCAGCTTGGGTAGCGGGGTAGAGACCCAGTACTTC.

This chain links TRBV7-5 with TRBJ2-3; the tabulated D call, TRBD2, remains unverified against the DNA. TRBV7-5 is an annotated pseudogene. The CDR3 is 19 residues long. CDR3 region: CVRSLETSGGPLSTDTQYF. CDR3 DNA: TGTGTCAGAAGCTTAGAGACTAGCGGGGGGCCGCTCAGCACAGATACGCAGTATTTT.

The chain is built from TRBV2 and TRBJ1-2; 7 bases are a match to TRBD1. Trimming at V came to 5 bases and at J to 4 bases, leaving 4 bases not matched to a gene. This CDR3 spans 13 amino acids. In germline, CDR1 is SNHLY, CDR2 FYNNEI. The CDR3 loop is CASSPRDSYGYTF. DNA for the CDR3: TGTGCCAGCAGTCCCCGGGACAGCTATGGCTACACCTTC.

V is TRBV2 and J is TRBJ2-1; D may be TRBD2 (7 bases). V was shortened by 0 bases and J by 3 bases, with 9 bases between the two germline ends. Germline CDR1 and CDR2: SNHLY and FYNNEI. The length of the CDR3 is 15 residues. The CDR3 nucleotides are TGTGCCAGCAGTGAAGCAGGGGGGGGCTACAATGAGCAGTTCTTC. Translating gives CASSEAGGGYNEQFF.

The gene calls are TRBV5-1 and TRBJ2-5; D is possibly TRBD2 (6 bases). This CDR3 contains 17 residues. Germline V gene lookup returns CDR1 SGHRS and CDR2 YFSETQ. V was clipped by 0 bases and J by 9 bases, with 24 bases between them. In DNA, the CDR3 is TGCGCCAGCAGCTTGGGGGGTGACTTCGGAGTGACGGGGGCCCAGTACTTC. It codes for CASSLGGDFGVTGAQYF.

CDR3 amino acids: CASSPSAGPDEQYF. CDR3 nucleotides: TGCGCCAGCAGCCCGTCTGCGGGGCCTGACGAGCAGTACTTC. J is TRBJ2-7 and V is TRBV4-1; a possible D gene is TRBD2 (6 bases). This CDR3 has 14 amino acids. The V gene lost 4 bases and the J gene lost 5 bases, with 15 bases spanning the gap. Germline V gene lookup returns CDR1 MGHRA and CDR2 YSYEKL.